Given below is one TCR beta chain in context. The data belong to a study of blood T cell repertoires in COVID-19. Original methodology: Using reference gene primer amplification, nucleated cell counts were estimated. Using immunoSEQ multiplex PCR, the repertoire was profiled, and TCRdb retains in-frame clones only, with some absent. D and trimming were read from the DNA, whereas the V and J calls and clone size are those reported in that table. The sample holds some 190,000 clones, around 85% seen once. Germline values: CDR1 MRHNA, CDR2 SNTAGT. The CDR3 runs to 16 residues. V lost 6 bases to trimming and J lost 7 bases; unmatched junction nucleotides: 16.

Sample: peripheral blood. This chain joins TRBV6-4 and TRBJ1-2, with 8 bases fitting TRBD1. The sequence was obtained from a person between 65 and 79 years old with COVID-19, enrolled during active disease. DNA for the CDR3: TGTGCCAGCAGACAGAATCAGGGGGCGGTGAGCGGTGGCTACACCTTC. Translated, it gives CASRQNQGAVSGGYTF.